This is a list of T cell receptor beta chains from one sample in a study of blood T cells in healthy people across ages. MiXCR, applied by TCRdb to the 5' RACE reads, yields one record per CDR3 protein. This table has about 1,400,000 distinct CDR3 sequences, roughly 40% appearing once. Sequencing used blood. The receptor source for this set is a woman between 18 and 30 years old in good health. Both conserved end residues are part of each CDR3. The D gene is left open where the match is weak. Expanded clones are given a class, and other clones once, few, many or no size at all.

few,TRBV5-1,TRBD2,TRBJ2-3,TGCGCCAGCAGCTTGGGGGTTGCAGGACTAGCGACAGATACGCAGTATTTT,CASSLGVAGLATDTQYF
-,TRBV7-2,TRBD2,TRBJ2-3,TGTGCCAGCAGCGACAGCGGGAGGGCGTTGTATTTT,CASSDSGRALYF
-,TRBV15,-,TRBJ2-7,TGTGCCACCAGCAGAGGTTCGACTGGCTACGAGCAGTACTTC,CATSRGSTGYEQYF
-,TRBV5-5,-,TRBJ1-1,TGTGCCAGCACCAAAGGGGCCTTAGTGCCTGAAGCTTTCTTT,CASTKGALVPEAFF
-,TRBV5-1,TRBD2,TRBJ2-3,TGCGCCAGCAGCTTGGCAGGCACTAGCGGGGTTAGCACAGATACGCAGTATTTT,CASSLAGTSGVSTDTQYF
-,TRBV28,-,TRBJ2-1,TGTGCCAGCAGTTTCCCGGCCCCAAGCTCCTACAATGAGCAGTTCTTC,CASSFPAPSSYNEQFF
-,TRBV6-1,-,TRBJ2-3,TGTGCCAGCATGATTCTTGGGGCAGATACGCAGTATTTT,CASMILGADTQYF
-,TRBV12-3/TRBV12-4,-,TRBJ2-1,TGTGCCAGCAGTCCAGTTCCGGGGCGCAATGAGCAGTTCTTC,CASSPVPGRNEQFF
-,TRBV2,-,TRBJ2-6,TGTGCCAGCACTCATCAGGGCTCTGGGGCCAACGTCCTGACTTTC,CASTHQGSGANVLTF
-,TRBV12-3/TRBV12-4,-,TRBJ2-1,TGTGCCAGCAGTTTACCGGGGATGGATGAGCAGTTCTTC,CASSLPGMDEQFF
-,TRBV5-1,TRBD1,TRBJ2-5,TGCGCCAGCCAAATAGGGGGCGCCGAGACCCAGTACTTC,CASQIGGAETQYF
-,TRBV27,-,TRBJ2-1,TGTGCCAGCAGAGGGACCCCTACCTACAATGAGCAGTTCTTC,CASRGTPTYNEQFF
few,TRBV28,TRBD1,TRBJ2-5,TGTGCCAGCAGAACCGACAGGGAAGAGACCCAGTACTTC,CASRTDREETQYF
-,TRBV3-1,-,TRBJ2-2,TGTGCCAGCAGCCATCTCGACCCCGGGGAGCTGTTTTTT,CASSHLDPGELFF
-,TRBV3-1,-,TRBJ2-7,TGTGCCAGCAGCCGCCGTGGGACTTCCACCTTCGACGAGCAGTACTTC,CASSRRGTSTFDEQYF
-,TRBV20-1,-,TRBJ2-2,TGCAGTGCCCCCAATGGGGGGCCGGGCACCGGGGAGCTGTTTTTT,CSAPNGGPGTGELFF
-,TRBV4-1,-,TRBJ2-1,TGCGCCAGCAGCCAAGGGGGCTTCAGGGGAGGGCGAGACAATGAGCAGTTCTTC,CASSQGGFRGGRDNEQFF
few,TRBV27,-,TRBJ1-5,TGTGCCATCCCCCGCGACGGTAATCAGCCCCAGCATTTT,CAIPRDGNQPQHF
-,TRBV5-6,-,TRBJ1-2,TGTGCCAGCAGCTCTACCTCCACAGCCTCAGGGCTTCGGGGCTACACCTTC,CASSSTSTASGLRGYTF
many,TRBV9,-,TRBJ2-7,TGTGCCAGCAGCGTAGGGTCAAGCTCCTACGAGCAGTACTTC,CASSVGSSSYEQYF